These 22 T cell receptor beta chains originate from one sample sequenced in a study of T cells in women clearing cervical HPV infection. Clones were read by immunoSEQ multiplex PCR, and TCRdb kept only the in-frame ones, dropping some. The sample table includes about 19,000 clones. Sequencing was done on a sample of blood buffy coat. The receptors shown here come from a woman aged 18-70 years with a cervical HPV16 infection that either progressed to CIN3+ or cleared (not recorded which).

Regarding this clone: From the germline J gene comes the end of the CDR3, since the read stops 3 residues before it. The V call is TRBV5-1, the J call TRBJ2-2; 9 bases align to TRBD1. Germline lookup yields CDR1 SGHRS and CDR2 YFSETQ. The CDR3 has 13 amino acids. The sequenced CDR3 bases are TGCGCCAGCAGCTTGGGACAGGGGGACCCG. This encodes CASSLGQGDP. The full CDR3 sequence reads CASSLGQGDPLFF.

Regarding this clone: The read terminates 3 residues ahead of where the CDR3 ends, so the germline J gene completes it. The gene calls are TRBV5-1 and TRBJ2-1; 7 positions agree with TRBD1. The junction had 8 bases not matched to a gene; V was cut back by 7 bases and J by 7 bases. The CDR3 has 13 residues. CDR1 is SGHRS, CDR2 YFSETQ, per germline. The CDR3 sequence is CASRTGEKNEQFF. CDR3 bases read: TGCGCCAGCCGGACAGGAGAAAAGAATGAG.

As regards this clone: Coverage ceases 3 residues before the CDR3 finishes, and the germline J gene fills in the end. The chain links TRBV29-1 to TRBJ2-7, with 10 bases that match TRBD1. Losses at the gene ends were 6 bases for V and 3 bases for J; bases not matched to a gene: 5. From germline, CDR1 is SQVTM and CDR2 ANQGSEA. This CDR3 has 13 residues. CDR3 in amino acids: CSVQGQGFYEQYF. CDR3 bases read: TGCAGCGTACAGGGACAGGGGTTCTACGAG.

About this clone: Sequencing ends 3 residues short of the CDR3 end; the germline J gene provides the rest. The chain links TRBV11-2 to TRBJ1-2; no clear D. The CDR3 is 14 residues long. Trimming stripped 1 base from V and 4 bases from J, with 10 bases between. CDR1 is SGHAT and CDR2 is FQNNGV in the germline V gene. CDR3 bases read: TGTGCCAGCAGCTTAGGCAGAAACCTCTATGGC. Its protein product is CASSLGRNLYG. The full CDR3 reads CASSLGRNLYGYTF.

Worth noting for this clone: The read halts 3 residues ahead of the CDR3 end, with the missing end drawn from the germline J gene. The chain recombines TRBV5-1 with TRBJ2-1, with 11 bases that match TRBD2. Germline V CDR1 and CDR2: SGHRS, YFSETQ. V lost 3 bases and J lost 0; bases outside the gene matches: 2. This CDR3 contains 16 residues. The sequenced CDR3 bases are TGCGCCAGCAGCTCGGGACTAGCGGTCTCCTACAATGAG. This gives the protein CASSSGLAVSYNE. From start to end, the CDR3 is CASSSGLAVSYNEQFF. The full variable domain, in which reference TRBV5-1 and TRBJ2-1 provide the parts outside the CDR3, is KAGVTQTPRYLIKTRGQQVTLSCSPISGHRSVSWYQQTPGQGLQFLFEYFSETQRNKGNFPGRFSGRQFSNSRSEMNVSTLELGDSALYLCASSSGLAVSYNEQFFGPGTRLTVL.

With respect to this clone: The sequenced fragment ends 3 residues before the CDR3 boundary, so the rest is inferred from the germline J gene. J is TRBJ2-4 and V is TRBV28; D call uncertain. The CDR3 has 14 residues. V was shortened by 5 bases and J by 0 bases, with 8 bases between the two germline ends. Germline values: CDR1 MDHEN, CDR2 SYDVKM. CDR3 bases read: TGTGCCAGCAGTCATGCAGGAGCCAAAAACATT. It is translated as CASSHAGAKNI. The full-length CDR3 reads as CASSHAGAKNIQYF.

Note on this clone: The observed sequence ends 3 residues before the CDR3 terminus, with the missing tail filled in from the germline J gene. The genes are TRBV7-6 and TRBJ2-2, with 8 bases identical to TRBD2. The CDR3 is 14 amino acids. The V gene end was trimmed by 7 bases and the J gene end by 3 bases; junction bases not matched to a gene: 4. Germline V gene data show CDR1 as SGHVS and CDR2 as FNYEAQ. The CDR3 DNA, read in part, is TGTGCCAGCATCCGGGGGGGGGACACCGGGGAG. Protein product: CASIRGGDTGE. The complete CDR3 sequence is CASIRGGDTGELFF.

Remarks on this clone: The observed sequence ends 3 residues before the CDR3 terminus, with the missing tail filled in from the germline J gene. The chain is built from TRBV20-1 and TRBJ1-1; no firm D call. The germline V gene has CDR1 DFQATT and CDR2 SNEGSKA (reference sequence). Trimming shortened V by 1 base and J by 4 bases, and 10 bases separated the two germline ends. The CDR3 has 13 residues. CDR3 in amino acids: CSARAMAVTEAFF. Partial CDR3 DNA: TGCAGTGCTAGAGCGATGGCGGTCACTGAA.

CDR3 amino acids: CASVGAGVPNSPLHF. The part of the CDR3 DNA that was read is TGTGCCAGCGTGGGAGCAGGGGTTCCAAATTCACCC. The chain employs TRBV5-6 and TRBJ1-6, with a weak D call TRBD1 (6 bases). The read ends 3 residues before the CDR3 terminus; that terminus is restored from the germline J gene. CDR3 length: 15 amino acids. Trimming took off 7 bases at V and 7 bases at J, with 18 bases between the two ends. Germline-derived CDR1 and CDR2 are SGHDT and YYEEEE.

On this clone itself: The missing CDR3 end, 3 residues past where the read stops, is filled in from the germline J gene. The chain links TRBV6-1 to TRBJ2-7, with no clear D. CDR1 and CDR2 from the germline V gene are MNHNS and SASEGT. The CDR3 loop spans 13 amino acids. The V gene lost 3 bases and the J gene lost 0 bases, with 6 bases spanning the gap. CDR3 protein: CASSDSDSYEQYF. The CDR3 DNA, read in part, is TGTGCCAGCAGTGACAGCGACTCCTACGAG.

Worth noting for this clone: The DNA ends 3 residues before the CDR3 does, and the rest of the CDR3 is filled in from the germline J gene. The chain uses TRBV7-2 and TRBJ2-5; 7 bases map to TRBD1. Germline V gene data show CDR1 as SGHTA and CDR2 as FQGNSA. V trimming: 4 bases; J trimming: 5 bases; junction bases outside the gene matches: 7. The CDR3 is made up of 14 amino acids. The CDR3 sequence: CASSSLGRGETQYF. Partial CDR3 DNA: TGTGCCAGCAGCTCCCTCGGCAGGGGGGAGACC.

CDR3 in amino acids: CASSQSTGGGQYF. CDR3 DNA (partial): TGTGCCAGCTCACAATCGACAGGGGGTGGT. J is TRBJ2-4 and V is TRBV18, with 9 bases identical to TRBD1. The CDR3 end lies 3 residues beyond the end of the read and is filled in from the germline J gene. This CDR3 has 13 residues. The germline CDR1 and CDR2 sequences are KGHSH and LQKENI.

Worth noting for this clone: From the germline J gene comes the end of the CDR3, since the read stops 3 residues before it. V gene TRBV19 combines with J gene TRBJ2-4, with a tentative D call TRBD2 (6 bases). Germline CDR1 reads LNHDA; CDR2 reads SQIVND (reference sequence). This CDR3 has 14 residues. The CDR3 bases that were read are TGTGCCAGTAGTATAGAGCGGGGATCCTATGGT. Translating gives CASSIERGSYG. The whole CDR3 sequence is CASSIERGSYGQYF.

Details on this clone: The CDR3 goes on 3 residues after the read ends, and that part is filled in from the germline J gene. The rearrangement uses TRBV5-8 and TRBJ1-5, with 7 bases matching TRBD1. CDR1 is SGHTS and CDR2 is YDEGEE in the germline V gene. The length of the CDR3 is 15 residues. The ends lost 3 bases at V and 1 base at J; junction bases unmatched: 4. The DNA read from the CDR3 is TGTGCCAGCAGCTCCCAACAGGGGAGCAATCAGCCC. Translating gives CASSSQQGSNQP. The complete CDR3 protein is CASSSQQGSNQPQHF.

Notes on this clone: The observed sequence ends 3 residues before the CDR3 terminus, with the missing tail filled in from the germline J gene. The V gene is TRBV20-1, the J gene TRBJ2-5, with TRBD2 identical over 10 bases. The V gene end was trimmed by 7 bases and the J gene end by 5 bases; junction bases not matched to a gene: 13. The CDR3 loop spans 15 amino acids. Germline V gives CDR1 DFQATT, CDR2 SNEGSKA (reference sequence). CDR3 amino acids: CSVRGTSGAQETQYF. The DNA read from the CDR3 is TGCAGTGTCAGAGGCACTAGCGGGGCGCAGGAGACC.

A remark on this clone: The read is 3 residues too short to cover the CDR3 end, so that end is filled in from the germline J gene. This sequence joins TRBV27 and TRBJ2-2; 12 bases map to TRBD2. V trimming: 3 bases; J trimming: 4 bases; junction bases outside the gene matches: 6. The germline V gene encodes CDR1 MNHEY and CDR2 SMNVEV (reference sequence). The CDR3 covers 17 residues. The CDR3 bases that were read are TGTGCCAGCAGTTTCCGGACTAGCGGGGCAGGCACCGGGGAG. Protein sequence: CASSFRTSGAGTGE. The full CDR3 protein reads CASSFRTSGAGTGELFF.

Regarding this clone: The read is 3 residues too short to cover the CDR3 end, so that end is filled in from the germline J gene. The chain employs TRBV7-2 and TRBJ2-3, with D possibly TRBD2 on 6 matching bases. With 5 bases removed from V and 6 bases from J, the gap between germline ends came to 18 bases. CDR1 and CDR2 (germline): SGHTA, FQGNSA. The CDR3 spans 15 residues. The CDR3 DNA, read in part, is TGTGCCAGCAGCCCGTCGGGGGAGAGATTGGATACG. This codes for CASSPSGERLDT. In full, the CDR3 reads CASSPSGERLDTQYF.

CDR3 bases read: TGTGCCAGCTCACCAAGGGGGCAGGACAATGAG. It encodes CASSPRGQDNE. The CDR3 reads in full as CASSPRGQDNEQFF. This chain connects TRBV18 to TRBJ2-1; TRBD1 matches 7 bases. The read terminates 3 residues before the CDR3 end, so the remaining end is supplied by the germline J gene. Germline assignment: CDR1 KGHSH and CDR2 LQKENI. This CDR3 region has 14 residues. V lost 2 bases to trimming and J lost 5 bases; unmatched junction nucleotides: 3.

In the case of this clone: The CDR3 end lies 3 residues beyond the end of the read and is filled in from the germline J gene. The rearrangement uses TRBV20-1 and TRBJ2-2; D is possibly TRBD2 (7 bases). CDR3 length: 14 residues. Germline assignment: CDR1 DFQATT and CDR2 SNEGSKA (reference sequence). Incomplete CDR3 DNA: TGCAGTGCTAGAGTCGGGGGGCCCCCTGAAAAG. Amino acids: CSARVGGPPEK. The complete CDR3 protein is CSARVGGPPEKLFF.

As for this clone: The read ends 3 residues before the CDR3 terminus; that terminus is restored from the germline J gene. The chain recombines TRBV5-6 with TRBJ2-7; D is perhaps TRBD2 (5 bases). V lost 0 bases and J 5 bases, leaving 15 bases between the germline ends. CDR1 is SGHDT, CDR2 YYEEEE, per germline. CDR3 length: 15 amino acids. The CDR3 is CASSLDSGGLHEQYF. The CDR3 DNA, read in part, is TGTGCCAGCAGCTTGGATTCCGGAGGACTCCACGAG.

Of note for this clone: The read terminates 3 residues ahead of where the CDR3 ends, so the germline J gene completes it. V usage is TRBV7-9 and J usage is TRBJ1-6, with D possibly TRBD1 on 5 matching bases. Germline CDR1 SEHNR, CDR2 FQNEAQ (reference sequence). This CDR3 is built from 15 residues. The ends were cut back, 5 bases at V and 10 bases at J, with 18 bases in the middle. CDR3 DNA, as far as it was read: TGTGCCAGCAGCCCAGGGCATCCAGGCAGGTCACCC. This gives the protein CASSPGHPGRSP. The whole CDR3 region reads CASSPGHPGRSPLHF.

This chain's CDR3 is CASSREISYNEQFF. The CDR3 DNA, read in part, is TGCGCCAGCAGCAGGGAGATCTCCTACAATGAG. J is TRBJ2-1 and V is TRBV10-1; D is perhaps TRBD1 or TRBD2 (5 bases each). From the germline J gene comes the end of the CDR3, since the read stops 3 residues before it. The V end lost 6 bases, the J end lost 0 bases, and 9 bases lay between the germline ends. The CDR3 spans 14 residues. Germline CDR1 WNHNN, CDR2 SYGVQD (reference sequence).